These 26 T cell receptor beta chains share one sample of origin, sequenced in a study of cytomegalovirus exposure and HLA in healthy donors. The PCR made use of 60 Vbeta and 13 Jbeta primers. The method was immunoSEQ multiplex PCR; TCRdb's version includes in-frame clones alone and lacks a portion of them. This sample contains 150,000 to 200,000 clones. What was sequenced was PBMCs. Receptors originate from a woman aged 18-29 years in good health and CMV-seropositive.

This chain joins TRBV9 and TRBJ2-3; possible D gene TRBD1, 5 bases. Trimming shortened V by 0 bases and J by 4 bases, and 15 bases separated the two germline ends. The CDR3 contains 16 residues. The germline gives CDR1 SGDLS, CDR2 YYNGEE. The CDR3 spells CASSVVGRAGPDTQYF. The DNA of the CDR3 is TGTGCCAGCAGCGTAGTCGGCCGGGCAGGGCCAGATACGCAGTATTTT. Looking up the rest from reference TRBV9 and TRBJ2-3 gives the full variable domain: DSGVTQTPKHLITATGQRVTLRCSPRSGDLSVYWYQQSLDQGLQFLIQYYNGEERAKGNILERFSAQQFPDLHSELNLSSLELGDSALYFCASSVVGRAGPDTQYFGPGTRLTVL.

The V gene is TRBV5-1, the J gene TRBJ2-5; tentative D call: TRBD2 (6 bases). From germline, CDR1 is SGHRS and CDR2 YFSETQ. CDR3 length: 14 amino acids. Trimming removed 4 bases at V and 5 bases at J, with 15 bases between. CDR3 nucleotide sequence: TGCGCCAGCAGCCCGGGGGATTGGGGTGAGACCCAGTACTTC. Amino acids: CASSPGDWGETQYF.

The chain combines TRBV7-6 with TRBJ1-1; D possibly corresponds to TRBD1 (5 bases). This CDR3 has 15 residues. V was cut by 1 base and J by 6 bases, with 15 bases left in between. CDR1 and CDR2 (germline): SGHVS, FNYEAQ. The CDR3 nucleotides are TGTGCCAGCAGCTTAGTAGTGGGGGGTAGGTCTGAAGCTTTCTTT. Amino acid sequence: CASSLVVGGRSEAFF.

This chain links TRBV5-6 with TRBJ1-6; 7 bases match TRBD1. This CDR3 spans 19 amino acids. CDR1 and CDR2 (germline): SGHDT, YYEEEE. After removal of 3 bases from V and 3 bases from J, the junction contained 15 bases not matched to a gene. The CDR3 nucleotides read TGTGCCAGCAGCTCACCGGGACAGCCTAAGGCTGGCTATAATTCACCCCTCCACTTT. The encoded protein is CASSSPGQPKAGYNSPLHF. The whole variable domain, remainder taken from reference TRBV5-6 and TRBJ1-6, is DAGVTQSPTHLIKTRGQQVTLRCSPKSGHDTVSWYQQALGQGPQFIFQYYEEEERQRGNFPDRFSGHQFPNYSSELNVNALLLGDSALYLCASSSPGQPKAGYNSPLHFGNGTRLTVT.

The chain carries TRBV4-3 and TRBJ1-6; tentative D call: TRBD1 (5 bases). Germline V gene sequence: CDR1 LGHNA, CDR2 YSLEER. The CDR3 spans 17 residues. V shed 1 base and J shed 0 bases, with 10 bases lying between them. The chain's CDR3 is CASSQGPGVSYNSPLHF. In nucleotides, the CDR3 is TGCGCCAGCAGCCAAGGCCCGGGGGTCTCCTATAATTCACCCCTCCACTTT.

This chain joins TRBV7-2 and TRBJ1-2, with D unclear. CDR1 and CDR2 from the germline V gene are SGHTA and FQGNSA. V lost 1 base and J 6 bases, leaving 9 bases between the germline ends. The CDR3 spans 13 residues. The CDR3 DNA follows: TGTGCCAGCAGCTTAGGTACCGGGAATGGCTACACCTTC. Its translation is CASSLGTGNGYTF.

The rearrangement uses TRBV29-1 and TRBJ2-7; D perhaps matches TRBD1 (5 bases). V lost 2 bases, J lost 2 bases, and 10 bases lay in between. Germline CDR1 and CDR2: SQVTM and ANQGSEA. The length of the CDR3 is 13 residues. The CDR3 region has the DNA TGCAGCGTTGAAACCTCAGGGACCTACGAGCAGTACTTC. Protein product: CSVETSGTYEQYF.

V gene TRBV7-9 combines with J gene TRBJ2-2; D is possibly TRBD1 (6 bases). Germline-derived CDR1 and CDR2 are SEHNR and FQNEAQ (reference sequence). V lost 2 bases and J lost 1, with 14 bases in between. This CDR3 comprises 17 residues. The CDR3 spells CASSLILGAWNTGELFF. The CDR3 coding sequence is TGTGCCAGCAGCTTAATTTTGGGGGCTTGGAACACCGGGGAGCTGTTTTTT.

This CDR3 reads CASSPDRVSYEQYF. In nucleotides, the CDR3 is TGTGCCAGCAGCCCGGACAGGGTCTCCTACGAGCAGTACTTC. The rearrangement links TRBV11-3 to TRBJ2-7, with TRBD1 matching 8 bases. CDR3 length equals 14 residues. The trim removed 5 bases at V and 0 bases at J, leaving 3 bases unmatched. Looked up from germline, CDR1 is SGHNT and CDR2 is YENEEA. Based on the CDR3 plus reference TRBV11-3 and TRBJ2-7, the full variable domain is EAGVVQSPRYKIIEKKQPVAFWCNPISGHNTLYWYLQNLGQGPELLIRYENEEAVDDSQLPKDRFSAERLKGVDSTLKIQPAELGDSAVYLCASSPDRVSYEQYFGPGTRLTVT.

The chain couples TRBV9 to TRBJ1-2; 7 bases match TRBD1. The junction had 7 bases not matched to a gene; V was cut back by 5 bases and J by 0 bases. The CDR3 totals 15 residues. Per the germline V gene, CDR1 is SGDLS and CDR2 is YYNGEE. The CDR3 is CASSGGTAPNYGYTF. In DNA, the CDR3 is TGTGCCAGCAGTGGGGGGACAGCTCCTAACTATGGCTACACCTTC.

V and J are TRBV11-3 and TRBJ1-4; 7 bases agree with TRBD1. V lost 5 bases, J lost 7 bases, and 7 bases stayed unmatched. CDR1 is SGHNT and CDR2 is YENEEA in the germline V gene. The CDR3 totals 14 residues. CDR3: CASSTGEYSEKLFF. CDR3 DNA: TGTGCCAGCAGCACAGGGGAGTATAGTGAAAAACTGTTTTTT. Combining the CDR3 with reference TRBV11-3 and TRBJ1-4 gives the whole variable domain EAGVVQSPRYKIIEKKQPVAFWCNPISGHNTLYWYLQNLGQGPELLIRYENEEAVDDSQLPKDRFSAERLKGVDSTLKIQPAELGDSAVYLCASSTGEYSEKLFFGSGTQLSVL.

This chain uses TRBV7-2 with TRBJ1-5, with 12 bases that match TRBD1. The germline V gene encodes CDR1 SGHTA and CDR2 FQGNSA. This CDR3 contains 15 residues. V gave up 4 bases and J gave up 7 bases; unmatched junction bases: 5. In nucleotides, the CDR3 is TGTGCCAGCAGCTCCGGGACAGGGGGCGGACAGCCCCAGCATTTT. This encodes CASSSGTGGGQPQHF.

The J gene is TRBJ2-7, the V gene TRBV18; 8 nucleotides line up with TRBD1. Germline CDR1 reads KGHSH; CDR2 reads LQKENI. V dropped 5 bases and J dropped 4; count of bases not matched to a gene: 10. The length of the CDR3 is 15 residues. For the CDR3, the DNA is TGTGCCAGCTCATCGTGGGCAGGGGGCTTGTACGAGCAGTACTTC. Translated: CASSSWAGGLYEQYF. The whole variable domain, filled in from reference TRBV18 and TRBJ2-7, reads NAGVMQNPRHLVRRRGQEARLRCSPMKGHSHVYWYRQLPEEGLKFMVYLQKENIIDESGMPKERFSAEFPKEGPSILRIQQVVRGDSAAYFCASSSWAGGLYEQYFGPGTRLTVT.

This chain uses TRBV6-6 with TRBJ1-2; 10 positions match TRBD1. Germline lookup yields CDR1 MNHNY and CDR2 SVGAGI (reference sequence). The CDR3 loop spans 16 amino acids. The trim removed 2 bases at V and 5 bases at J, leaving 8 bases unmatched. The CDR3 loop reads CASSYGATGGQYGYTF. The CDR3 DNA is TGTGCCAGCAGTTACGGGGCGACAGGGGGCCAGTATGGCTACACCTTC.

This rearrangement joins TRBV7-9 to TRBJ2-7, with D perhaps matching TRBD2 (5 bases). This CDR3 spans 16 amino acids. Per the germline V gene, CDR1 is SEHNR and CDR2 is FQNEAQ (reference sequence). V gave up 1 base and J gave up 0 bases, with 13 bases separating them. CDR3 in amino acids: CASSLEPAARSYEQYF. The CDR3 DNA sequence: TGTGCCAGCAGCTTAGAACCAGCGGCCCGCTCCTACGAGCAGTACTTC.

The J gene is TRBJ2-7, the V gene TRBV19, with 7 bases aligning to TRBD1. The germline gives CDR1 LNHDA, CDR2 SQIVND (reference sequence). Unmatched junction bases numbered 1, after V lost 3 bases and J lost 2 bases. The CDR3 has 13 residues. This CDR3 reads CASSIGTAYEQYF. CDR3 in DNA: TGTGCCAGTAGTATTGGGACAGCCTACGAGCAGTACTTC.

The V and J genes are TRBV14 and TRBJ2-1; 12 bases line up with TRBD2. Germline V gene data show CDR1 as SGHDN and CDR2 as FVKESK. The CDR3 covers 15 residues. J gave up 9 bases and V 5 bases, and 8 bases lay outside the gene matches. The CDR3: CASSVRLAGDGEQFF. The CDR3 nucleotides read TGTGCCAGCAGCGTCAGACTAGCGGGGGACGGTGAGCAGTTCTTC.

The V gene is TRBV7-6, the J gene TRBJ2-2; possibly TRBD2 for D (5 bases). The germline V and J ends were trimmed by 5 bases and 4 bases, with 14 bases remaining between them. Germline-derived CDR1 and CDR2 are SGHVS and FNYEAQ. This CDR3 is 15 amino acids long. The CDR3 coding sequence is TGTGCCAGCAGCCCCGTGCGGGCGCCCACCGGGGAGCTGTTTTTT. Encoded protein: CASSPVRAPTGELFF.

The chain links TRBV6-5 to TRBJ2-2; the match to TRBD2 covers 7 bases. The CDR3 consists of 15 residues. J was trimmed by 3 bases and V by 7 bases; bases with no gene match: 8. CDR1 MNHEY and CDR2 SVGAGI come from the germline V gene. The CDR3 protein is CASNALAGDTGELFF. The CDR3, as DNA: TGTGCCAGCAACGCGTTGGCGGGGGACACCGGGGAGCTGTTTTTT.

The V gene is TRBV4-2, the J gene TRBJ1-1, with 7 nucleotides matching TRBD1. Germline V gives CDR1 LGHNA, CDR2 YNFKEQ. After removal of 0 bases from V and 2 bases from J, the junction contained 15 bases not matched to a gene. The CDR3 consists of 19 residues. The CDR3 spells CASSQDSFSYGTENTEAFF. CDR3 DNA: TGTGCCAGCAGCCAAGATAGCTTCTCGTATGGGACAGAAAACACTGAAGCTTTCTTT.

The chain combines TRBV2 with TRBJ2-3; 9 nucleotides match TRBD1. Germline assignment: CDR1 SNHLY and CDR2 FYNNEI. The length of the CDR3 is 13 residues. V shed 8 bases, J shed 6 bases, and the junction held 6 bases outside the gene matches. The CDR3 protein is CASPTGGEDTQYF. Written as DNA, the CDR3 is TGTGCCAGCCCGACAGGGGGAGAGGATACGCAGTATTTT.

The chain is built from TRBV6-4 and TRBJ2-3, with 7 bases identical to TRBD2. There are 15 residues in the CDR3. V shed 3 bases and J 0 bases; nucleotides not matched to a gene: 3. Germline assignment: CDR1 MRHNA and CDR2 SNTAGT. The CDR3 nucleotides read TGTGCCAGCAGTGAAGCGGGAAGAAGCACAGATACGCAGTATTTT. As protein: CASSEAGRSTDTQYF.

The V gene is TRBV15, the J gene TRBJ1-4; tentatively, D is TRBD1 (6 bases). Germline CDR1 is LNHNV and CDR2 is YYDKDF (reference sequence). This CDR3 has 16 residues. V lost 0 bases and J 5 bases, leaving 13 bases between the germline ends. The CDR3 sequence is CATSRDLGQRNEKLFF. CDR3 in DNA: TGTGCCACCAGCAGAGACCTAGGACAGCGGAATGAAAAACTGTTTTTT. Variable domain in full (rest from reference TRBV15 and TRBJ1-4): DAMVIQNPRYQVTQFGKPVTLSCSQTLNHNVMYWYQQKSSQAPKLLFHYYDKDFNNEADTPDNFQSRRPNTSFCFLDIRSPGLGDTAMYLCATSRDLGQRNEKLFFGSGTQLSVL.

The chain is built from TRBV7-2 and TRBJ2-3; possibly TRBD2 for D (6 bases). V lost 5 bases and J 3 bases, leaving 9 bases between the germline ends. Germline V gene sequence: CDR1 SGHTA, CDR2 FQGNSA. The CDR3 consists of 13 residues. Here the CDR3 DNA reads TGTGCCAGCAGCCCGGGACTTACAGATACGCAGTATTTT. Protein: CASSPGLTDTQYF. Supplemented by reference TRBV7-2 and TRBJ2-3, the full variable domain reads GAGVSQSPSNKVTEKGKDVELRCDPISGHTALYWYRQSLGQGLEFLIYFQGNSAPDKSGLPSDRFSAERTGGSVSTLTIQRTQQEDSAVYLCASSPGLTDTQYFGPGTRLTVL.

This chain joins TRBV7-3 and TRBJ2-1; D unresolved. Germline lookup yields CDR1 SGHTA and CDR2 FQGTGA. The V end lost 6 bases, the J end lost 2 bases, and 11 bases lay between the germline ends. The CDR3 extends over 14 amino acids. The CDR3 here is CASSYSQAYNEQFF. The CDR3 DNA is TGTGCCAGCAGTTATAGCCAAGCCTACAATGAGCAGTTCTTC.

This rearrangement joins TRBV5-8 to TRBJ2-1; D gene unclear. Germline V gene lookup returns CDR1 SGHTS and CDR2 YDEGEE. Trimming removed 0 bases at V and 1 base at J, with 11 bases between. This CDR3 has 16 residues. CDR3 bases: TGTGCCAGCAGCTTGGCCATAGTCCCTTCCTACAATGAGCAGTTCTTC. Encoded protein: CASSLAIVPSYNEQFF.